This is a list of T cell receptor beta chains from one sample in a study of cytomegalovirus exposure and HLA in healthy donors. Generated by immunoSEQ multiplex PCR, the TCRdb table keeps only in-frame clones and is missing some. The sample shows approximately 160,000 clones, around four fifths of them seen only once. Input material: PBMCs. These receptor sequences come from a man between 18 and 29 years old in good health and CMV-seropositive. Each CDR3 is given with its conserved first and last residue. The D gene is left open where the match is weak. Clone size, where shown, is once, few, many, or a class for clones that have expanded.

>14|.|.|TRBJ2-7|TRBV5-1
TGCGCCAGCAGCTTGGCGGGGTACTCCTACGAGCAGTACTTC
CASSLAGYSYEQYF
>15|.|.|TRBJ2-4|TRBV7-9
TGTGCCAGCAGAGCAACCGATCTAGCCAAAAACATTCAGTACTTC
CASRATDLAKNIQYF
>18|once|TRBD2|TRBJ2-1|TRBV7-6
TGTGCCAGCAGCTTAGGCGGGACTAGTGGGGGGGCCTACAATGAGCAGTTCTTC
CASSLGGTSGGAYNEQFF
>18|.|TRBD1|TRBJ1-4|TRBV28
TGTGCCAGCAGTTTCACAGGGGGCTACTCTCACCCAAATGAAAAACTGTTTTTT
CASSFTGGYSHPNEKLFF
>13|.|.|TRBJ2-3|TRBV7-8
TGTGCCAGCAAAGAGCGGAGTACAGATACGCAGTATTTT
CASKERSTDTQYF
>12|.|.|TRBJ2-7|TRBV5-1
TGCGCCAGCAGCTTGTACAGCTACGAGCAGTACTTC
CASSLYSYEQYF
>16|few|.|TRBJ2-4|TRBV4-3
TGCGCCAGCAGCCAAGTATGGGAGCCGGCCAAAAACATTCAGTACTTC
CASSQVWEPAKNIQYF
>17|.|TRBD1|TRBJ1-1|TRBV5-1
TGCGCCAGCAGCCCCCCCCGACAGGGTTTGAGGAACACTGAAGCTTTCTTT
CASSPPRQGLRNTEAFF
>14|.|.|TRBJ1-5|TRBV6-5
TGTGCCAGCAGTCAAGGGGCAGGGGTTCAGCCCCAGCATTTT
CASSQGAGVQPQHF
>16|.|TRBD2|TRBJ2-2|TRBV9
TGTGCCAGCAGCGGGGGACTAGCGGTGAACACCGGGGAGCTGTTTTTT
CASSGGLAVNTGELFF
>18|few|TRBD1|TRBJ2-6|TRBV5-5
TGTGCCAGCAGCCCCCGACAGGGGGATAGCTCTGGGGCCAACGTCCTGACTTTC
CASSPRQGDSSGANVLTF
>14|.|.|TRBJ1-1|TRBV5-1
TGCGCCAGCAGCACCTGGACAGCGAACACTGAAGCTTTCTTT
CASSTWTANTEAFF
>15|.|.|TRBJ2-1|TRBV29-1
TGCAGCGTCCCCCCTGCTGAGGGATCCTACAATGAGCAGTTCTTC
CSVPPAEGSYNEQFF
>9|medium-sized|.|TRBJ1-2|TRBV21-1
TGTGCCAGCAGCCTAAGTGGGCCCTTC
CASSLSGPF
>13|.|TRBD2|TRBJ2-7|TRBV19
TGTGCCACCTCCGGGGGGGCCTCCTACGAGCAGTACTTC
CATSGGASYEQYF
>16|.|.|TRBJ1-4|TRBV28
TGTGCCAGCAGTAACTCGATGGAGGCCGGAGGAGGAAAACTGTTTTTT
CASSNSMEAGGGKLFF
>16|once|.|TRBJ1-1|TRBV19
TGTGCCAGTAGTATCGGAGACAGCGCAGGGGACACTGAAGCTTTCTTT
CASSIGDSAGDTEAFF
>14|.|.|TRBJ2-1|TRBV28
TGTGCCAGCAGTTTAGGACAGTCCTACAATGAGCAGTTCTTC
CASSLGQSYNEQFF
>14|.|.|TRBJ1-4|TRBV9
TGTGCCAGCAGCGTAGGAGGTTTTGCTGAAAAACTGTTTTTT
CASSVGGFAEKLFF
>13|.|.|TRBJ2-7|TRBV5-4
TGTGCCAGCAACCCCGCACAGGGTCTCGAGCAGTACTTC
CASNPAQGLEQYF
>15|.|.|TRBJ2-1|TRBV5-1
TGCGCCAGCAGCTTGGCCAGGCTCTCCCGTCATGAGCAGTTCTTC
CASSLARLSRHEQFF
>13|.|.|TRBJ2-7|TRBV10-3
TGTGCCACCACGGACTCCGTAAGCTACGAGCAGTACTTC
CATTDSVSYEQYF
>15|.|TRBD1|TRBJ1-1|TRBV6-1
TGTGCCAGCAGAGGACAGGGGAGCCCCGGCACTGAAGCTTTCTTT
CASRGQGSPGTEAFF
>15|.|.|TRBJ1-5|TRBV2
TGTGCCAGCAGTGAAGAAGGCCCGGGGAATCAGCCCCAGCATTTT
CASSEEGPGNQPQHF
>13|once|.|TRBJ2-3|TRBV25-1
TGTGCCAGCAGTTCACAGACTTGGGGCACGCAGTATTTT
CASSSQTWGTQYF
>17|.|TRBD1|TRBJ1-3|TRBV19
TGTGCCAGTAGCCCACAGGGGACCTCACACTCTGGAAACACCATATATTTT
CASSPQGTSHSGNTIYF
>16|.|.|TRBJ2-7|TRBV4-1
TGCGCCAGCAGCCAACAGACAGGTTTGGTAGTCCACGAGCAGTACTTC
CASSQQTGLVVHEQYF
>16|.|TRBD2|TRBJ2-3|TRBV18
TGTGCCAGCTCACCATTAGGGACTAGCAGTACAGATACGCAGTATTTT
CASSPLGTSSTDTQYF
>12|.|TRBD2|TRBJ2-1|TRBV19
TGTGCCAGTAGTGCGGGGGGGCCTGAGCAGTTCTTC
CASSAGGPEQFF
>11|.|TRBD2|TRBJ2-7|TRBV5-1
TGCGCCAGCAGCTTGAGCGGGGAACAGTACTTC
CASSLSGEQYF
>13|.|.|TRBJ2-7|TRBV11-2
TGTGCCAGCAGCCCCCACATCATACCCGAGCAGTACTTC
CASSPHIIPEQYF
>15|.|TRBD2|TRBJ2-1|TRBV19
TGTGCCAGTAGTATAGTAGCGGGAGGGCCATGGGAGCAGTTCTTC
CASSIVAGGPWEQFF
>12|.|.|TRBJ2-7|TRBV7-3
TGTGCCAGCAGTCAGGTCGACTACGAGCAGTACTTC
CASSQVDYEQYF
>15|.|.|TRBJ1-1|TRBV7-8
TGTGCCAGCAGGCCATTGGAGTGGATGAACACTGAAGCTTTCTTT
CASRPLEWMNTEAFF
>16|few|.|TRBJ2-5|TRBV7-2
TGTGCCAGCAGCTCAGGCATCTTCCCCGTCGGAGAGACCCAGTACTTC
CASSSGIFPVGETQYF
>15|.|.|TRBJ1-6|TRBV11-2
TGTGCCAGCCGGCTTCCGGGTCCCTATAATTCACCCCTCCACTTT
CASRLPGPYNSPLHF
>12|.|TRBD1|TRBJ1-1|TRBV29-1
TGCAGCGCCGGGACAGGAGGGACTGAAGCTTTCTTT
CSAGTGGTEAFF
>12|.|.|TRBJ2-1|TRBV9
TGTGCCAGCAGCGGGAGTAACAATGAGCAGTTCTTC
CASSGSNNEQFF
>14|once|.|TRBJ1-4|TRBV7-9
TGTGCCAGCAGCCCCCGACAGGATAATGAAAAACTGTTTTTT
CASSPRQDNEKLFF
>16|.|.|TRBJ1-5|TRBV5-6
TGTGCCAGCAGCTCCGGGTTTTCCATCAGCAATCAGCCCCAGCATTTT
CASSSGFSISNQPQHF
>13|.|.|TRBJ2-7|TRBV6-1
TGTGCCAGCAGACTATTAACGACCACGGAGCAGTACTTC
CASRLLTTTEQYF
>16|.|TRBD2|TRBJ2-5|TRBV2
TGTGCCAGCAGTGTAGGACTAGTGGGGGGTCAAGAGACCCAGTACTTC
CASSVGLVGGQETQYF
>14|.|.|TRBJ1-1|TRBV18
TGTGCCAGCTCTCAGGACAGCGGGAACACTGAAGCTTTCTTT
CASSQDSGNTEAFF
>14|few|.|TRBJ2-3|TRBV2
TGTGCCAGCAGTGAAGGGTTCCAGGCAGATACGCAGTATTTT
CASSEGFQADTQYF
>16|.|TRBD2|TRBJ2-1|TRBV5-6
TGTGCCAGCAGCTTGTTGGTGGGACTAGCTCAGCATGAGCAGTTCTTC
CASSLLVGLAQHEQFF
>14|.|.|TRBJ2-7|TRBV7-9
TGTGCCAGCGCCTGGGGGCCTAGGAGCTACGAGCAGTACTTC
CASAWGPRSYEQYF
>15|.|.|TRBJ2-7|TRBV7-9
TGTGCCAGCAGCTTAGGCCAGGGTTACCGGTACGAGCAGTACTTC
CASSLGQGYRYEQYF
>13|.|TRBD1|TRBJ1-1|TRBV7-3
TGTGCCAGCAGCTCGGACAGGGAGACTGAAGCTTTCTTT
CASSSDRETEAFF
>12|.|.|TRBJ1-2|TRBV6-5
TGTGCCAGCAGTTACGAGGGAAATGGCTACACCTTC
CASSYEGNGYTF
>16|.|TRBD1|TRBJ1-2|TRBV4-1
TGCGCCAGCAGCCAAGGGGGACCGGGACAGAACTATGGCTACACCTTC
CASSQGGPGQNYGYTF
>15|.|.|TRBJ2-5|TRBV18
TGTGCCAGCTCACCAGGGCTCGCAAACCAAGAGACCCAGTACTTC
CASSPGLANQETQYF
>13|.|.|TRBJ2-1|TRBV19
TGTGCCAGTAGTATATATGCCAGTTATGAGCAGTTCTTC
CASSIYASYEQFF
>14|.|.|TRBJ1-1|TRBV7-6
TGTGCCAGCAGCGTCGGGACTCCTGGCGCTGAAGCTTTCTTT
CASSVGTPGAEAFF
>18|.|.|TRBJ1-4|TRBV28
TGTGCCAGCACCCCGACAGGTCCCTGGGACGGGGTTAATGAAAAACTGTTTTTT
CASTPTGPWDGVNEKLFF
>15|.|.|TRBJ2-1|TRBV6-5
TGTGCCAGCAGTTATCTACCGGGAGATAACAATGAGCAGTTCTTC
CASSYLPGDNNEQFF